These T cell receptor beta chains were read from a single sample in a study of monozygotic twins with inflammatory bowel disease. TCRdb reprocessed the 5' RACE reads, keeping one entry per CDR3 protein, no DNA. Its table records 350,000 to 500,000 distinct CDR3 sequences. Sequencing input: blood. The source of these receptors is a human donor with ulcerative colitis or Crohn's disease, or a healthy co-twin of an affected twin (not recorded which). Both conserved end residues are part of each CDR3.

j_gene: TRBJ1-2
v_gene: TRBV7-2
CDR3aa: CASRPGQGYYGYTF

j_gene: TRBJ1-2
v_gene: TRBV29-1
CDR3aa: CSVLPPDNYGYTF

j_gene: TRBJ2-7
v_gene: TRBV7-2
CDR3aa: CASSPSYVSYEQYF

j_gene: TRBJ2-1
v_gene: TRBV9
CDR3aa: CASKPLAGAYNEQFF

j_gene: TRBJ2-2
v_gene: TRBV24-1
CDR3aa: CATSDFWLKGLGTGELFF

j_gene: TRBJ2-4
v_gene: TRBV2
CDR3aa: CASALTGSIQYF

j_gene: TRBJ2-7
v_gene: TRBV7-2
CDR3aa: CASSSTSGSSYEQYF

j_gene: TRBJ2-1
v_gene: TRBV7-9
CDR3aa: CASSPGQGWNEQFF

j_gene: TRBJ2-5
v_gene: TRBV12-3/TRBV12-4
CDR3aa: CASSTSWVQYF

j_gene: TRBJ1-1
v_gene: TRBV5-4
CDR3aa: CAMVGFGTEAFF

j_gene: TRBJ2-3
v_gene: TRBV15
CDR3aa: CATSFSAGLLDTQYF

j_gene: TRBJ2-1
v_gene: TRBV29-1
CDR3aa: CSVARGTEANEQFF

j_gene: TRBJ1-4
v_gene: TRBV24-1
CDR3aa: CATSDGTRELFF

j_gene: TRBJ1-1
v_gene: TRBV29-1
CDR3aa: CSVKTPTEAFF

j_gene: TRBJ1-1
v_gene: TRBV6-2/TRBV6-3
CDR3aa: CASSYRDRAFF

j_gene: TRBJ1-1
v_gene: TRBV30
CDR3aa: CAWRTQAGTEAFF

j_gene: TRBJ2-7
v_gene: TRBV28
CDR3aa: CASSPWGTGDYEQYF

j_gene: TRBJ2-7
v_gene: TRBV19
CDR3aa: CASSIGKGTYEQYF

j_gene: TRBJ2-1
v_gene: TRBV5-1
CDR3aa: CASSWAASGSTSYNEQFF

j_gene: TRBJ1-2
v_gene: TRBV20-1
CDR3aa: CSARQSSNYGYTF

j_gene: TRBJ2-1
v_gene: TRBV20-1
CDR3aa: CSASGRDNEQFF

j_gene: TRBJ1-5
v_gene: TRBV6-5
CDR3aa: CASTPRVGTEFFF

j_gene: TRBJ1-1
v_gene: TRBV29-1
CDR3aa: CSCSGTALNTEAFF

j_gene: TRBJ2-7
v_gene: TRBV7-6
CDR3aa: CASSLAGGAFDEQYF

j_gene: TRBJ2-1
v_gene: TRBV29-1
CDR3aa: CSAGTANNEQFF

j_gene: TRBJ2-1
v_gene: TRBV20-1
CDR3aa: CSASLGVSSYNEQFF

j_gene: TRBJ1-1
v_gene: TRBV6-1
CDR3aa: CASSEYQVNTEAFF

j_gene: TRBJ1-1
v_gene: TRBV7-9
CDR3aa: CASSPEGGYTEAFF

j_gene: TRBJ1-5
v_gene: TRBV5-8
CDR3aa: CASAEMTGYSNQPQHF